Following are 26 T cell receptor beta chains from one sample sequenced in a study of blood T cell repertoires in COVID-19. Here immunoSEQ multiplex PCR was the method, and the copy in TCRdb shows in-frame clones only, minus some. The sample includes some 240,000 clones, about four fifths of them seen just once. Specimen: peripheral blood. The receptors shown here come from a woman of 80 years or more with COVID-19, enrolled during active disease.

The V and J genes are TRBV7-2 and TRBJ1-1, with TRBD1 matching 10 bases. The germline CDR1 and CDR2 sequences are SGHTA and FQGNSA. Losses at the gene ends were 7 bases for V and 6 bases for J; bases not matched to a gene: 8. This CDR3 spans 14 amino acids. The chain's CDR3 is CASTSDRGRAEAFF. The CDR3 coding sequence is TGTGCCAGCACATCGGACAGGGGGAGGGCTGAAGCTTTCTTT.

V and J are TRBV27 and TRBJ1-3; 9 bases agree with TRBD1. Looked up from germline, CDR1 is MNHEY and CDR2 is SMNVEV (reference sequence). The CDR3 contains 16 residues. The V gene end was trimmed by 2 bases and the J gene end by 5 bases; junction bases not matched to a gene: 7. The CDR3 sequence is CASSLRWGTGRNTIYF. The CDR3, as DNA: TGTGCCAGCAGTTTAAGGTGGGGGACAGGGAGAAACACCATATATTTT.

In this sample, this clone turned up many times. The chain couples TRBV10-3 to TRBJ1-5; D unclear. Trimming stripped 6 bases from V and 2 bases from J, with 8 bases between. Germline CDR1 ENHRY, CDR2 SYGVKD. CDR3 length: 13 amino acids. The CDR3 sequence: CAISYSGNQPQHF. DNA for the CDR3: TGTGCCATCAGCTATTCTGGCAATCAGCCCCAGCATTTT.

The rearrangement links TRBV7-9 to TRBJ2-7; perhaps TRBD2 as D (6 bases). The CDR3 is 18 amino acids. Trimming pared 0 bases from V and 6 bases from J, leaving 24 bases between. Germline CDR1 SEHNR, CDR2 FQNEAQ (reference sequence). The CDR3 protein is CASSLAFPGLKGSGEQYF. CDR3 bases: TGTGCCAGCAGCTTAGCCTTTCCGGGACTCAAGGGTTCCGGCGAGCAGTACTTC.

This chain connects TRBV6-4 to TRBJ2-3; 7 nucleotides match TRBD1. Germline assignment: CDR1 MRHNA and CDR2 SNTAGT. Trimming cost V 6 bases and J 3 bases; bases outside gene matches: 3. There are 13 residues in the CDR3. CDR3 sequence reads: CASSRDRTDTQYF. The CDR3 region has the DNA TGTGCCAGCAGCCGGGACAGAACAGATACGCAGTATTTT.

This sequence joins TRBV9 and TRBJ1-4; maybe TRBD1 (5 bases). The V gene's germline CDR1 is SGDLS and CDR2 YYNGEE. The V gene lost 4 bases and the J gene lost 8 bases, with 12 bases spanning the gap. CDR3 length: 13 amino acids. The CDR3 here is CASSPSKGEKLFF. CDR3 DNA: TGTGCCAGCAGCCCTTCAAAGGGGGAAAAACTGTTTTTT. Supplemented by reference TRBV9 and TRBJ1-4, the full variable domain reads DSGVTQTPKHLITATGQRVTLRCSPRSGDLSVYWYQQSLDQGLQFLIQYYNGEERAKGNILERFSAQQFPDLHSELNLSSLELGDSALYFCASSPSKGEKLFFGSGTQLSVL.

The sample holds a few counts of this clone. The V call is TRBV25-1, the J call TRBJ2-1; the D is unclear. CDR1 and CDR2 (germline): MGHDK, SYGVNS. V shed 2 bases and J shed 7 bases, with 3 bases lying between them. This CDR3 is 11 amino acids long. In DNA, the CDR3 is TGTGCCAGCAGTGAACGGAATGAGCAGTTCTTC. Its protein product is CASSERNEQFF.

The J gene is TRBJ1-1, the V gene TRBV19; 7 nucleotides line up with TRBD1. V trimming: 0 bases; J trimming: 6 bases; junction bases outside the gene matches: 10. CDR1 and CDR2 from the germline V gene are LNHDA and SQIVND (reference sequence). This CDR3 contains 16 residues. The CDR3 here is CASSIDLTGKLAEAFF. The CDR3, as DNA: TGTGCCAGTAGTATAGACCTGACAGGGAAGTTGGCTGAAGCTTTCTTT.

The rearrangement joins TRBV7-8 to TRBJ1-6; D unresolved. With 2 bases removed from V and 10 bases from J, the gap between germline ends came to 12 bases. The germline gives CDR1 SGHVS, CDR2 FQNEAQ. CDR3 length: 14 amino acids. CDR3 DNA: TGTGCCAGCAGCTTACGCGACAATAGATCACCCCTCCACTTT. This codes for CASSLRDNRSPLHF.

The rearrangement links TRBV6-5 to TRBJ2-3; 7 bases fit TRBD1. The junction had 11 bases not matched to a gene; V was cut back by 6 bases and J by 5 bases. The CDR3 is 15 amino acids. Per the germline V gene, CDR1 is MNHEY and CDR2 is SVGAGI. This chain's CDR3 is CASRVSDRAGDTQYF. The CDR3 DNA is TGTGCCAGCAGGGTCTCCGACAGGGCGGGAGATACGCAGTATTTT.

The chain recombines TRBV7-2 with TRBJ1-1, with D unresolved. V was clipped by 3 bases and J by 1 base, with 9 bases between them. Germline-derived CDR1 and CDR2 are SGHTA and FQGNSA. The CDR3 is 14 residues long. Here the CDR3 reads CASSLEVANTEAFF. The CDR3 region has the DNA TGTGCCAGCAGCTTGGAGGTGGCGAACACTGAAGCTTTCTTT.

This clone was seen more than once but under ten times. This chain connects TRBV10-3 to TRBJ2-5, with 7 bases aligning to TRBD1. The V gene's germline CDR1 is ENHRY and CDR2 SYGVKD. V lost 7 bases to trimming and J lost 1 base; unmatched junction nucleotides: 3. The CDR3 sequence is 13 residues long. The CDR3 sequence is CAIMGTVQETQYF. The CDR3 bases are TGTGCCATCATGGGGACAGTCCAAGAGACCCAGTACTTC.

The gene calls are TRBV4-2 and TRBJ2-1; TRBD2 might be the D (6 bases). The CDR3 length is 17 residues. Germline CDR1 is LGHNA and CDR2 is YNFKEQ. V lost 0 bases to trimming and J lost 0 bases, with 12 bases between them. The CDR3 spells CASSQEPSGSSYNEQFF. CDR3 nucleotide sequence: TGTGCCAGCAGCCAAGAACCGTCCGGGAGCTCCTACAATGAGCAGTTCTTC.

The rearrangement joins TRBV19 to TRBJ2-1, with 13 nucleotides matching TRBD2. Losses at the gene ends were 4 bases for V and 0 bases for J; bases not matched to a gene: 6. CDR1 is LNHDA, CDR2 SQIVND, per germline (reference sequence). This CDR3 comprises 18 residues. Written as DNA, the CDR3 is TGTGCCAGTAGTAGAAAACTAGCGGGAGGGAGCTCCTACAATGAGCAGTTCTTC. Translated, it gives CASSRKLAGGSSYNEQFF.

The rearrangement links TRBV9 to TRBJ1-6; TRBD1 is a possible D gene (6 bases). Trimming took 3 bases from V and 5 from J, leaving 9 bases between them. The germline V gene encodes CDR1 SGDLS and CDR2 YYNGEE. The CDR3 length is 14 residues. The DNA for the CDR3 is TGTGCCAGCAGCGCACGGACAGATAATTCACCCCTCCACTTT. Translating it yields CASSARTDNSPLHF.

V is TRBV3-1 (or the pseudogene TRBV3-2) and J is TRBJ1-6; D is perhaps TRBD1 (5 bases). The germline gives CDR1 LGHDT, CDR2 YNNKEL (reference sequence). V lost 2 bases and J 9 bases, leaving 14 bases between the germline ends. The CDR3 covers 15 residues. This CDR3 reads CASSQRGGGGSPLHF. CDR3 coding DNA: TGTGCCAGCAGCCAAAGGGGTGGGGGAGGTTCACCCCTCCACTTT.

This chain links TRBV3-1 (or the pseudogene TRBV3-2) with TRBJ1-1; no definite D call. CDR1 and CDR2 from the germline V gene are LGHDT and YNNKEL (reference sequence). The V end was cut by 1 base, the J end by 6 bases, with 6 bases between. The CDR3 has 12 amino acids. This CDR3 is CASSQVPAEAFF. The CDR3 bases are TGTGCCAGCAGCCAAGTTCCCGCTGAAGCTTTCTTT.

The chain joins TRBV10-3 to TRBJ1-1, with D uncertain. CDR1 ENHRY and CDR2 SYGVKD come from the germline V gene. The ends were cut back, 6 bases at V and 1 base at J, with 15 bases in the middle. The CDR3 sequence is 15 residues long. This CDR3 reads CAIRDGIRGNTEAFF. The CDR3 nucleotides read TGTGCCATCAGGGACGGGATTCGGGGGAACACTGAAGCTTTCTTT.

The rearrangement uses TRBV5-4 and TRBJ2-7, with D perhaps matching TRBD2 (5 bases). Germline V gene lookup returns CDR1 SGHNT and CDR2 YYREEE (reference sequence). The V and J ends lost 0 bases and 1 base respectively, with 14 bases between them. The CDR3 runs to 16 residues. The CDR3 is CASSLEPPRESYEQYF. Written as DNA, the CDR3 is TGTGCCAGCAGCTTGGAACCACCTAGGGAGTCCTACGAGCAGTACTTC.

This clone has more than one count but fewer than ten. The chain links TRBV29-1 to TRBJ1-5; D is undetermined. V was cut by 5 bases and J by 5 bases, with 10 bases left in between. The CDR3 contains 12 residues. Germline assignment: CDR1 SQVTM and CDR2 ANQGSEA. Written as DNA, the CDR3 is TGCAGCGTTCGAGAGGGTGATCAGCCCCAGCATTTT. Translation: CSVREGDQPQHF. Variable domain in full (rest from reference TRBV29-1 and TRBJ1-5): SAVISQKPSRDICQRGTSLTIQCQVDSQVTMMFWYRQQPGQSLTLIATANQGSEATYESGFVIDKFPISRPNLTFSTLTVSNMSPEDSSIYLCSVREGDQPQHFGDGTRLSIL.

The chain combines TRBV2 with TRBJ1-2; tentatively, D is TRBD1 (5 bases). The V gene's germline CDR1 is SNHLY and CDR2 FYNNEI. This CDR3 comprises 14 residues. V gave up 3 bases and J gave up 2 bases, with 10 bases separating them. In DNA form, the CDR3 reads TGTGCCAGCAGTGAGATAGGGGTCAACTATGGCTACACCTTC. Translated: CASSEIGVNYGYTF.

This sequence joins TRBV28 and TRBJ2-5; 10 bases match TRBD1. V lost 5 bases to trimming and J lost 7 bases; unmatched junction nucleotides: 1. Germline CDR1 and CDR2: MDHEN and SYDVKM. The CDR3 totals 12 residues. CDR3 in DNA: TGTGCCAGCAGTCGGGACAGGGGGACCCAGTACTTC. It yields the protein CASSRDRGTQYF. The full variable domain, with the rest looked up from reference TRBV28 and TRBJ2-5, is DVKVTQSSRYLVKRTGEKVFLECVQDMDHENMFWYRQDPGLGLRLIYFSYDVKMKEKGDIPEGYSVSREKKERFSLILESASTNQTSMYLCASSRDRGTQYFGPGTRLLVL.

The chain employs TRBV4-1 and TRBJ1-6; D might be TRBD1 (6 bases). V gave up 4 bases and J gave up 17 bases, with 18 bases separating them. Germline values: CDR1 MGHRA, CDR2 YSYEKL. The length of the CDR3 is 13 residues. In nucleotides, the CDR3 is TGCGCCAGCAGCCTTGGACAGCAATCAGATTTCCACTTT. As protein: CASSLGQQSDFHF.

The gene calls are TRBV6-1 and TRBJ1-1, with D possibly TRBD1 on 5 matching bases. Germline assignment: CDR1 MNHNS and CDR2 SASEGT. V dropped 7 bases and J dropped 5 bases, with 17 bases sitting between them. This CDR3 is 14 amino acids long. CDR3 bases: TGTGCCAGCAACCTCCTTGGGGGGGGAACTGAAGCTTTCTTT. Its protein product is CASNLLGGGTEAFF.

The chain is built from TRBV18 and TRBJ1-2; D remains unclear. Trimming left V 6 bases short and J 4 bases short, with 18 bases between. Germline V lookup: CDR1 KGHSH, CDR2 LQKENI. This CDR3 has 15 residues. The CDR3 here is CASSSSQGATYGYTF. The CDR3 nucleotides are TGTGCCAGCTCCTCCTCCCAAGGAGCAACCTATGGCTACACCTTC.

V usage is TRBV7-2 and J usage is TRBJ1-5; 8 bases are a match to TRBD1. Germline V lookup: CDR1 SGHTA, CDR2 FQGNSA. The CDR3 has 15 residues. With 4 bases clipped from V and 3 bases from J, the junction kept 5 bases outside the gene matches. The CDR3, as DNA: TGTGCCAGCAGCTACGGACAGGGCACCAATCAGCCCCAGCATTTT. The encoded protein is CASSYGQGTNQPQHF.